This T cell receptor (beta chain) was recorded in a study of OX40 agonist ivuxolimab in advanced cancers. As for the study in general: All patients had ivuxolimab intravenously every 2 weeks at 0.01 to 10 mg/kg. Having had anti-PD-1, anti-PD-L1 or anti-CTLA-4 therapy before was allowed, and under 50% had some.

The CDR3 has 13 amino acids. The V segment lost 1 base and the J segment 7 bases; nucleotides outside the gene matches: 4. Germline CDR1 and CDR2: SGHRS and YFSETQ. Profiling relied on immunoSEQ multiplex PCR, and the TCRdb table lists in-frame clones only, not all of them. The data contain about 25,000 clones, around 79% of them singletons. The genes are TRBV5-1 and TRBJ2-7; 8 nucleotides align to TRBD1. This sample comprised CD4+ or CD8+ T cells sorted from blood, obtained in a trial of the OX40 agonist ivuxolimab. The TCR was taken from an adult with an advanced solid tumor such as melanoma, head and neck, liver or kidney cancer. CDR3 residues: CASSLWTGSEQYF. The CDR3, as DNA: TGCGCCAGCAGCTTGTGGACAGGGAGTGAGCAGTACTTC.